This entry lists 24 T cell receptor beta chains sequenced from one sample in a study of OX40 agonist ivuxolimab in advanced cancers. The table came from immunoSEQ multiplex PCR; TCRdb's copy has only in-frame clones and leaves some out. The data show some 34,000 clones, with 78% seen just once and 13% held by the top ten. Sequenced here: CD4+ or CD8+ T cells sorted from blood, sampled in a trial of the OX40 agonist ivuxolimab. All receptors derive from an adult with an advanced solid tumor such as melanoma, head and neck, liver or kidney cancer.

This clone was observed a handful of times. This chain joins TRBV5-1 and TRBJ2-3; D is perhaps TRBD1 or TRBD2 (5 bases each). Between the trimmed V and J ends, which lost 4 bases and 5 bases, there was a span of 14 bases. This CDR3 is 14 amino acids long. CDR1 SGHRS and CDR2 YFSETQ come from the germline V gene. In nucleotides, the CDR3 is TGCGCCAGCAGCCTTTATGTGGGGGAAGATACGCAGTATTTT. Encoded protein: CASSLYVGEDTQYF.

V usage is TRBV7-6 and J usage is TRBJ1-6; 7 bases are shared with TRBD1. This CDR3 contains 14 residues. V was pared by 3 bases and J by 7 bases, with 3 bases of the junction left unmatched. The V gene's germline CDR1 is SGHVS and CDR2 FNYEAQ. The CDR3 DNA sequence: TGTGCCAGCAGCTTGGGACAGCTAAATTCACCCCTCCACTTT. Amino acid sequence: CASSLGQLNSPLHF.

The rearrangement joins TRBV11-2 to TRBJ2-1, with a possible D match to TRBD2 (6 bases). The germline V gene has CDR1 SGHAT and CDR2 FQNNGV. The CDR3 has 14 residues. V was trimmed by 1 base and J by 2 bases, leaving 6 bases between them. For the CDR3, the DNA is TGTGCCAGCAGCTTAGGCGGGACCTACAATGAGCAGTTCTTC. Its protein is CASSLGGTYNEQFF. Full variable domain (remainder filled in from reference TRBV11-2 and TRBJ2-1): EAGVAQSPRYKIIEKRQSVAFWCNPISGHATLYWYQQILGQGPKLLIQFQNNGVVDDSQLPKDRFSAERLKGVDSTLKIQPAKLEDSAVYLCASSLGGTYNEQFFGPGTRLTVL.

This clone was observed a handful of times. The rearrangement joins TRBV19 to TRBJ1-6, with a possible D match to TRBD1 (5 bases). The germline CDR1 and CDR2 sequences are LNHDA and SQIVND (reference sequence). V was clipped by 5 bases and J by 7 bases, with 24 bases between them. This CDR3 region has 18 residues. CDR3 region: CASSVSVFSGTENSPLHF. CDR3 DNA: TGTGCCAGTAGTGTCAGCGTATTCTCCGGGACGGAAAATTCACCCCTCCACTTT. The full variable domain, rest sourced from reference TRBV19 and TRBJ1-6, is DGGITQSPKYLFRKEGQNVTLSCEQNLNHDAMYWYRQDPGQGLRLIYYSQIVNDFQKGDIAEGYSVSREKKESFPLTVTSAQKNPTAFYLCASSVSVFSGTENSPLHFGNGTRLTVT.

CDR3 sequence (DNA): TGTGCCAGCAGCGAGGGGGGGCTCCGAACCGGGGAGCTGTTTTTT. This codes for CASSEGGLRTGELFF. This chain links TRBV9 with TRBJ2-2; tentative D call: TRBD2 (7 bases). Per germline, CDR1 SGDLS and CDR2 YYNGEE. The V gene lost 3 bases and the J gene lost 5 bases, with 14 bases spanning the gap. The CDR3 is made up of 15 amino acids.

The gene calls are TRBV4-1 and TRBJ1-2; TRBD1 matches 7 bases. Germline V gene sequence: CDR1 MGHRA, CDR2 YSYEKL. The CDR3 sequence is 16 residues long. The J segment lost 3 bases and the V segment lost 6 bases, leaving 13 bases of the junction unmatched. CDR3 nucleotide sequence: TGCGCCAGCAGTCAGGGTAACAGGGGAACGTACTATGGCTACACCTTC. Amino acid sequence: CASSQGNRGTYYGYTF.

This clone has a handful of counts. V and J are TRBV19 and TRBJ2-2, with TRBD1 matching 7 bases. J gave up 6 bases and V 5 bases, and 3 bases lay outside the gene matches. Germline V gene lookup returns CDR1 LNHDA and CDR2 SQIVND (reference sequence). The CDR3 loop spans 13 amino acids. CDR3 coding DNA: TGTGCCAGTAGTTTTACAGGGGCCGGGGAGCTGTTTTTT. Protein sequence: CASSFTGAGELFF.

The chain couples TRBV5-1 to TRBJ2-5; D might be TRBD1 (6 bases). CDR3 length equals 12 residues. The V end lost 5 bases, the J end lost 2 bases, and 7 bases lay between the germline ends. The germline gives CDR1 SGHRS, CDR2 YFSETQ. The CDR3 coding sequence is TGCGCCAGCAGGCAGGGGCAAGAGACCCAGTACTTC. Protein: CASRQGQETQYF.

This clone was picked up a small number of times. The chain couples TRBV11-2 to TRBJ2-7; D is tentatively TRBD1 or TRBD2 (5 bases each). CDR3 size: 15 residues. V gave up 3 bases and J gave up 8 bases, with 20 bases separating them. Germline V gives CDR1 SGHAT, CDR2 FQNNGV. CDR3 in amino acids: CASSLVGDGPTKQYF. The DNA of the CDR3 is TGTGCCAGCAGCTTGGTAGGGGACGGACCTACGAAGCAGTACTTC. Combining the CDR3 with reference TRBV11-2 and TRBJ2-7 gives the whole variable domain EAGVAQSPRYKIIEKRQSVAFWCNPISGHATLYWYQQILGQGPKLLIQFQNNGVVDDSQLPKDRFSAERLKGVDSTLKIQPAKLEDSAVYLCASSLVGDGPTKQYFGPGTRLTVT.

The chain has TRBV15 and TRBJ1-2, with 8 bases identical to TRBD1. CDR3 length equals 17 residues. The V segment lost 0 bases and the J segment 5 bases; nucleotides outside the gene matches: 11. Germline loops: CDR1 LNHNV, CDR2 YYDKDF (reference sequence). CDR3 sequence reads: CATSRDWGTTGGYGYTF. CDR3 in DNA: TGTGCCACCAGCAGAGACTGGGGGACCACAGGGGGATATGGCTACACCTTC.

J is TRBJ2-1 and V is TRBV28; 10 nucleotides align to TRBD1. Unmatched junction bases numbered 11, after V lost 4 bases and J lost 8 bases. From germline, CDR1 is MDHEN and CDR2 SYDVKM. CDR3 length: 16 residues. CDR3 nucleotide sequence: TGTGCCAGCAGTTCGCGTGGGACAGGGGACGGCGATGAGCAGTTCTTC. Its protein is CASSSRGTGDGDEQFF.

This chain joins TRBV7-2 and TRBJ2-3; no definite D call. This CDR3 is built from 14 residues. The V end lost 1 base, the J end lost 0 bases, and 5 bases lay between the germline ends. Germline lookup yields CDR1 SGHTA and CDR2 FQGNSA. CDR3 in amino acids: CASSLVGSTDTQYF. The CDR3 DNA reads TGTGCCAGCAGCTTAGTCGGGAGCACAGATACGCAGTATTTT.

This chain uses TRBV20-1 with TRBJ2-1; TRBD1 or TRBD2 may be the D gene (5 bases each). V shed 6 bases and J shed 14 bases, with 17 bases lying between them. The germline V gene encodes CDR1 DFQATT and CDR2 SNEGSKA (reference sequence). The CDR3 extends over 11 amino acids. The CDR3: CSAPSEGKEFF. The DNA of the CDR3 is TGCAGTGCCCCAAGCGAGGGGAAAGAGTTCTTC.

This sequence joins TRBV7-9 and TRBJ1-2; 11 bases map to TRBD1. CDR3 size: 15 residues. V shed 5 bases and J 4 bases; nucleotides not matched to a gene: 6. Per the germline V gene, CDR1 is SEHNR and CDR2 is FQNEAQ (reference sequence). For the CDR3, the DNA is TGTGCCAGCAGCGGGACAGGGGGACCCGGCTATGGCTACACCTTC. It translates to CASSGTGGPGYGYTF.

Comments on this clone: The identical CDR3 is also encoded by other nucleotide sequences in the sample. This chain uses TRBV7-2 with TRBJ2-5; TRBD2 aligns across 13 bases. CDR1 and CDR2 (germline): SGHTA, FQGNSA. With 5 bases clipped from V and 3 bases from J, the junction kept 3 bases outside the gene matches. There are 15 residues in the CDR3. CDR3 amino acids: CASSPGLAGKETQYF. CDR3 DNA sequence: TGTGCCAGCAGCCCGGGACTAGCGGGGAAAGAGACCCAGTACTTC. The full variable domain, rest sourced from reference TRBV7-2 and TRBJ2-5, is GAGVSQSPSNKVTEKGKDVELRCDPISGHTALYWYRQSLGQGLEFLIYFQGNSAPDKSGLPSDRFSAERTGGSVSTLTIQRTQQEDSAVYLCASSPGLAGKETQYFGPGTRLLVL.

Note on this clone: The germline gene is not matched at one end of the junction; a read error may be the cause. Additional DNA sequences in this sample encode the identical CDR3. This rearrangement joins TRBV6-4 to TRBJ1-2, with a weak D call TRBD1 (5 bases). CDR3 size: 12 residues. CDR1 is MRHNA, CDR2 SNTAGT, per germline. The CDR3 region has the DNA TGCGCCAGCAGTCCAGGGTCGGGCGGCTACACCTTC. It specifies CASSPGSGGYTF.

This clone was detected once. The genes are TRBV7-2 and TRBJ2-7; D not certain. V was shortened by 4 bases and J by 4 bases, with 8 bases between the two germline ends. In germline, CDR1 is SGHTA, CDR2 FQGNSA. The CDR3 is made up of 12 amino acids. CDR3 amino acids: CASSSRSYEQYF. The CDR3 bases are TGTGCCAGCAGCTCTAGAAGTTACGAGCAGTACTTC.

The CDR3 sequence: CASSPKGFQETQYF. For the CDR3, the DNA is TGTGCCAGCAGCCCAAAGGGATTCCAAGAGACCCAGTACTTC. The chain employs TRBV11-2 and TRBJ2-5; D call uncertain. This CDR3 contains 14 residues. CDR1 SGHAT and CDR2 FQNNGV come from the germline V gene. V was trimmed by 5 bases and J by 1 base, leaving 11 bases between them.

The CDR3 nucleotides are TGTGCCTGGAGGCAAGCCGGGACAGGGGGTCGCGAGCAGTACTTC. This gives the protein CAWRQAGTGGREQYF. The chain recombines TRBV30 with TRBJ2-7, with 11 positions matching TRBD1. CDR3 size: 15 residues. CDR1 and CDR2 (germline): GTSNPN, SVGIG (reference sequence). V trimming: 3 bases; J trimming: 6 bases; junction bases outside the gene matches: 10.

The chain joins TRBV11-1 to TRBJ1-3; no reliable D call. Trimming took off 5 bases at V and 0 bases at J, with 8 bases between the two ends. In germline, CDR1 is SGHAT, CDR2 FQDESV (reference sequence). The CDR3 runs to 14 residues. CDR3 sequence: CASSRDISGNTIYF. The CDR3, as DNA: TGTGCCAGCAGCCGCGATATCTCTGGAAACACCATATATTTT.

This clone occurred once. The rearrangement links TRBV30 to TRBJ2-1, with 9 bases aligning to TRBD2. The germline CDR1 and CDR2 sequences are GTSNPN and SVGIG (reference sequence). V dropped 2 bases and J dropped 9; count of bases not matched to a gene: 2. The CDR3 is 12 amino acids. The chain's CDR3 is CAWSIAGVEQFF. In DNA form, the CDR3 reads TGTGCCTGGAGTATAGCGGGAGTTGAGCAGTTCTTC.

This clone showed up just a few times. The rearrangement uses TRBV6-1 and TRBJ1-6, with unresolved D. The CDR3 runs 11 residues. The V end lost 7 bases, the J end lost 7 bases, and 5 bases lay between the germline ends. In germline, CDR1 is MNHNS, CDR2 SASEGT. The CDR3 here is CASTLNSPLHF. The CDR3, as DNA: TGTGCCAGCACCTTGAATTCACCCCTCCACTTT.

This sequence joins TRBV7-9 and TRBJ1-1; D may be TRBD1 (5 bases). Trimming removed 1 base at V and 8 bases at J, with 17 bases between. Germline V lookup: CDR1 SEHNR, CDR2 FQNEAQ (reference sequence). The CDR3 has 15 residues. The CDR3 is CASSLEGGQGLEAFF. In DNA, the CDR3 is TGTGCCAGCAGCTTAGAGGGTGGGCAGGGCCTCGAAGCTTTCTTT.

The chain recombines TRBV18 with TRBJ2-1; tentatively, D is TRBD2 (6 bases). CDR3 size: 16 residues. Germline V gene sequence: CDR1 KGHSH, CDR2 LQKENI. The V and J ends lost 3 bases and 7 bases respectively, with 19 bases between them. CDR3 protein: CASSPMDGTAWNEQFF. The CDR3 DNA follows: TGTGCCAGCTCACCCATGGACGGGACTGCCTGGAATGAGCAGTTCTTC.